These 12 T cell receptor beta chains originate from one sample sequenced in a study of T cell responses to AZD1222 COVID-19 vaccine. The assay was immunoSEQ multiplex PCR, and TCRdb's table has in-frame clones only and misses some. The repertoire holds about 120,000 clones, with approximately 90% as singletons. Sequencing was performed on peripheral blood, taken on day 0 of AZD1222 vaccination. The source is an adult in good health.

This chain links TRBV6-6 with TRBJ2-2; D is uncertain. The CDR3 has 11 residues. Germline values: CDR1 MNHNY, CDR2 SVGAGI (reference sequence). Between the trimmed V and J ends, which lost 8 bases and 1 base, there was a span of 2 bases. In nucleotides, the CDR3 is TGTGCCAGCTGGAACACCGGGGAGCTGTTTTTT. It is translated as CASWNTGELFF.

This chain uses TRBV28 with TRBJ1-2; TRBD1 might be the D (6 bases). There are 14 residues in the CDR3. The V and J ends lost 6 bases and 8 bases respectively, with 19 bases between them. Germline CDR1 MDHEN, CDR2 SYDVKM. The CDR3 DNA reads TGTGCCAGCAGACCTGCCGGGACAACACAGGGCTACACCTTC. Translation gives CASRPAGTTQGYTF.

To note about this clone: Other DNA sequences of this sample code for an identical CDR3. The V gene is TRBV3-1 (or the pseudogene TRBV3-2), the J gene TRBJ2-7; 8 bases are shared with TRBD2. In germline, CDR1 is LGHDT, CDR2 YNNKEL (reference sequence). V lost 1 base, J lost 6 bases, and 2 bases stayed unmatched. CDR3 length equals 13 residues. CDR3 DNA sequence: TGTGCCAGCAGCCAAGGGGCGGGGGGCGAGCAGTACTTC. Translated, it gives CASSQGAGGEQYF.

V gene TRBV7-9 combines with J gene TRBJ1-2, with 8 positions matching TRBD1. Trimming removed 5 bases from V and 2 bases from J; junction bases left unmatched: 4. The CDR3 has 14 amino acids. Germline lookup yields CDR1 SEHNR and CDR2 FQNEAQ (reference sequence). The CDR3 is CASSIQGGNYGYTF. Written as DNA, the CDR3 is TGTGCCAGCAGCATACAGGGGGGAAACTATGGCTACACCTTC.

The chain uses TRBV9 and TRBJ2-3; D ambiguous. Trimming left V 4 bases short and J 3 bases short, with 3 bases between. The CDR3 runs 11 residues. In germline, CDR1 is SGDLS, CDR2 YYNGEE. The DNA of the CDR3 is TGTGCCAGCAGCTCGACAGATACGCAGTATTTT. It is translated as CASSSTDTQYF.

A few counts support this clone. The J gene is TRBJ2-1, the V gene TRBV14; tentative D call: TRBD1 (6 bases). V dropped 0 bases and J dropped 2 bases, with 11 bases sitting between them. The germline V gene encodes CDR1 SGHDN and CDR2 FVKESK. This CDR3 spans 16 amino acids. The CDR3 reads CASSQEIGQPYNEQFF. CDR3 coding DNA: TGTGCCAGCAGCCAAGAGATAGGACAGCCCTACAATGAGCAGTTCTTC.

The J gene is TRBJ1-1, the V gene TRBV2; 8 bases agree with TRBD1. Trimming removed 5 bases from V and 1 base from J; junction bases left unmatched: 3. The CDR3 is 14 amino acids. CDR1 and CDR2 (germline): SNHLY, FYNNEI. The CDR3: CASSLQGGNTEAFF. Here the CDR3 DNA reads TGTGCCAGCAGTTTACAGGGGGGGAACACTGAAGCTTTCTTT.

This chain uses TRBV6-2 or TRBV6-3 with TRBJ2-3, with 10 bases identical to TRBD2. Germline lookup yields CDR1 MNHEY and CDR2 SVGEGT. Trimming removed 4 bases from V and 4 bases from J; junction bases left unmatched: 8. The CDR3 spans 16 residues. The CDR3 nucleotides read TGTGCCAGCAGTTTTATAGCGGGAGGTCGCTCAGATACGCAGTATTTT. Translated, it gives CASSFIAGGRSDTQYF.

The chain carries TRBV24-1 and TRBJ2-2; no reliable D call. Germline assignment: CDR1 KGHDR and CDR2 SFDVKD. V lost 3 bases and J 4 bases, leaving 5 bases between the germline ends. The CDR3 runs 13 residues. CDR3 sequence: CATSDNPTGELFF. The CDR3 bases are TGTGCCACCAGTGATAACCCCACCGGGGAGCTGTTTTTT.

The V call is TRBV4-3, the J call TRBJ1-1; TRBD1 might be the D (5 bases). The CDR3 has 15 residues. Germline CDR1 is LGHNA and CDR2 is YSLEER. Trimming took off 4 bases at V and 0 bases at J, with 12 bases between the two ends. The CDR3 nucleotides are TGCGCCAGCAGCCCCCTCCAGGGTTTGAACACTGAAGCTTTCTTT. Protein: CASSPLQGLNTEAFF.

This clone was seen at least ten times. This CDR3 reads CASSVEAGVAGELFF. The CDR3 DNA follows: TGTGCCAGCAGCGTAGAGGCAGGGGTGGCCGGGGAGCTGTTTTTT. This chain connects TRBV9 to TRBJ2-2, with D possibly being TRBD1 (6 bases). This CDR3 region has 15 residues. CDR1 and CDR2 (germline): SGDLS, YYNGEE. Trimming cost V 0 bases and J 6 bases, with 12 bases left between them.

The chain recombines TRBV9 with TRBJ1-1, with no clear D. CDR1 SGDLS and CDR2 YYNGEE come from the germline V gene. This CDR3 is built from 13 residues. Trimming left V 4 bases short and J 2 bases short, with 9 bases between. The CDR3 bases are TGTGCCAGCAGCTTCACTATTAACACTGAAGCTTTCTTT. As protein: CASSFTINTEAFF.